This T cell receptor beta chain was sequenced during a study of blood T cells in healthy people across ages. The germline gives CDR1 SGHRS, CDR2 YFSETQ. There are 14 residues in the CDR3. A J-beta primer mix and a sample-barcoded 5' primer were used in a second PCR of roughly 6 to 11 cycles. Unique molecular identifiers of 12 random nucleotides labeled each cDNA. TCRdb reanalysed the 5' RACE reads using MiXCR and keeps one entry per CDR3 protein. This table has some 1.6 million distinct CDR3 sequences, roughly 30% appearing once. With regard to this clonotype: The antigen remains unidentified. One junction end disagrees with the germline gene, perhaps due to a read error.

Study findings and constraints: Older age coincided with a roughly linear decline in TCR beta diversity per million T cells. Calculation of diversity from one million T cells yielded estimates considered to be underestimates. With naive T cell percentage, TCR beta diversity showed a strong correlation.

The chain is built from TRBV5-1 and TRBJ2-7; 10 bases fit TRBD1. The material sequenced was blood. This TCR derives from a woman aged 30 to 39 in good health. CDR3: CASSLGQGGYEQHF. The CDR3 DNA sequence: TGCGCCAGCAGCCTTGGACAGGGGGGGTACGAGCAGCACTTC.